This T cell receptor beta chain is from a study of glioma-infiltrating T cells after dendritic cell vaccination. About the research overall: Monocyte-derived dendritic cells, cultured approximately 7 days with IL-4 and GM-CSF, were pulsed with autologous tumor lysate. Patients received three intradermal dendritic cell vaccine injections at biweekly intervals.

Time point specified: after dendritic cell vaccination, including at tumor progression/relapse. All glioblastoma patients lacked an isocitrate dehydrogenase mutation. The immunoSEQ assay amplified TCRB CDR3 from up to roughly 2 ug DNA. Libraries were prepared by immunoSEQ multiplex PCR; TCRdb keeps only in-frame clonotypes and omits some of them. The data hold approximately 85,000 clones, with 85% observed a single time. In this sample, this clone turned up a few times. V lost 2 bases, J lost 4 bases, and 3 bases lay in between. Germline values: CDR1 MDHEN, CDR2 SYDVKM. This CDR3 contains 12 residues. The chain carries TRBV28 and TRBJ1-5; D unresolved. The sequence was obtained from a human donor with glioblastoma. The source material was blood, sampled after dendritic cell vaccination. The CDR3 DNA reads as TGTGCCAGCAGTTTAACTAATCAGCCCCAGCATTTT. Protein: CASSLTNQPQHF.